The clone carrying this TCR beta chain was seen more than once but under ten times. Its cognate antigen is unknown. CDR3 regions were amplified by Arm-PCR using iRepertoire HTBI primers to build TCR beta libraries. TCRdb re-analysed the multiplex PCR reads in MiXCR, keeping a single row per CDR3 protein. The repertoire includes almost 350,000 distinct CDR3 sequences, 15% to 20% of them detected once, and 29% sits in the top ten. This sample stems from a study of regulatory T cells in long-lasting Graves disease. Study summary: Persistent cases took antithyroid drugs over 5 years and stayed TSH receptor antibody positive.

Broader study findings: There were preferences for TRBV28, TRBJ1-2 and TRBJ2-5 in persistent disease.

The CDR3 runs 16 residues. V gave up 5 bases and J gave up 1 base, with 14 bases separating them. The germline gives CDR1 SGHTA, CDR2 FQGTGA. Time point defined: persistent/refractory GD, antithyroid drugs over 5 years with positive TRAb. TCR sequences were obtained from RNA taken from PBMCs. One endocrinology department in Xi'an, China, was where patients came from. The receptor was isolated from a female donor with Graves disease. The input for sequencing was peripheral blood mononuclear cells (PBMCs), taken when the disease was refractory, from a patient treated with antithyroid drugs. The rearrangement uses TRBV7-3 and TRBJ2-2; TRBD1 might be the D (5 bases). The CDR3 reads CASSHPAGRNTGELFF. The CDR3 nucleotides are TGTGCCAGCAGCCACCCGGCAGGGCGGAACACCGGGGAGCTGTTTTTT.